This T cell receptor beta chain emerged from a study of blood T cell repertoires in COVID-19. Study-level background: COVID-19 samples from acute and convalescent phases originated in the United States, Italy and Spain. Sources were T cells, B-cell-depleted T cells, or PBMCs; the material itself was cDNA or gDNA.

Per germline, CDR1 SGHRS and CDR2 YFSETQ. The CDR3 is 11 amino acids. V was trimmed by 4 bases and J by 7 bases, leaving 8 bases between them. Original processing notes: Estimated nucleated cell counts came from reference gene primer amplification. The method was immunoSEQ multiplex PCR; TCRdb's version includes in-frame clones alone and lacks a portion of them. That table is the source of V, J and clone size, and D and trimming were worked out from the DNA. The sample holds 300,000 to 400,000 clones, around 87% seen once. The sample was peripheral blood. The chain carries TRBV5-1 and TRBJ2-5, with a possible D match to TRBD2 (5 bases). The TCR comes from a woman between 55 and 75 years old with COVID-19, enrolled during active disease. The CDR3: CASSLAGTQYF. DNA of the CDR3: TGCGCCAGCAGCCTCGCGGGGACCCAGTACTTC.